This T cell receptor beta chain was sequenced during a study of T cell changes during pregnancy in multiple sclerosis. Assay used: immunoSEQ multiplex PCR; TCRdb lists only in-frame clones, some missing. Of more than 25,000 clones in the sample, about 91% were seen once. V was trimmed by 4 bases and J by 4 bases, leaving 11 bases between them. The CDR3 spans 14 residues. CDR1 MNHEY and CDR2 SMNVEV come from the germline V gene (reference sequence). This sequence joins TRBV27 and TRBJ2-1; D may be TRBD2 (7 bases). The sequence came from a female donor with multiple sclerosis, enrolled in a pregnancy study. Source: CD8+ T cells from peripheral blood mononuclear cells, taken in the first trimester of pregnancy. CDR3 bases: TGTGCCAGCAGTTCAGGGAGGGGGTACAATGAGCAGTTCTTC. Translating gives CASSSGRGYNEQFF.